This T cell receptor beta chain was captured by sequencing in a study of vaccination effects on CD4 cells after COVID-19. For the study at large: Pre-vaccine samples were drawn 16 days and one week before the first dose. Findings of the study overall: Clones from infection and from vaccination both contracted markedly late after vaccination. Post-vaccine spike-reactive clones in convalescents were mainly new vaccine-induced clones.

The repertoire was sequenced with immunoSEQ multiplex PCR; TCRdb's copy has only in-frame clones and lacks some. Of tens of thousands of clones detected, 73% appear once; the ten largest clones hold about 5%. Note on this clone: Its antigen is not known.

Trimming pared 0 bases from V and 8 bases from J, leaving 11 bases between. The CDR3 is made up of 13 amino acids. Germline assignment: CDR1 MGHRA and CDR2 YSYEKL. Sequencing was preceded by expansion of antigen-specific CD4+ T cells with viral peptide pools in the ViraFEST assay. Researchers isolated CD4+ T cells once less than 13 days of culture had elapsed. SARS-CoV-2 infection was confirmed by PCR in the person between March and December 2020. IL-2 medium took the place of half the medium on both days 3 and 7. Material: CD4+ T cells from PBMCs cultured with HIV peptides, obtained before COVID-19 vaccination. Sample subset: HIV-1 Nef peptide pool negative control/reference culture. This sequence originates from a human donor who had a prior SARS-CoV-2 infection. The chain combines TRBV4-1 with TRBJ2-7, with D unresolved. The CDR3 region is CASSQDWQRQQYF. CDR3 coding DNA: TGCGCCAGCAGCCAAGATTGGCAGCGACAGCAGTACTTC.